The entry below gives a single T cell receptor (beta chain) sequence along with its context. This record belongs to a study of blood T cell repertoires in COVID-19. Overall study context: Both acute and convalescent COVID-19 samples were obtained from the United States, Italy and Spain. Sources were T cells, B-cell-depleted T cells, or PBMCs; the material itself was cDNA or gDNA.

Data came from immunoSEQ multiplex PCR; TCRdb stores just in-frame clones and leaves some out. The sample lists some 74,000 clones; approximately 89% were seen once. This CDR3 region has 13 residues. V was pared by 2 bases and J by 1 base, with 3 bases between. What was sequenced was peripheral blood. This receptor was taken from a man in his fifties with COVID-19, enrolled during active disease. J is TRBJ1-5 and V is TRBV12-3 or TRBV12-4; unclear D gene. Written as DNA, the CDR3 is TGTGCCAGCAGTTTAACAAGCAATCAGCCCCAGCATTTT. As protein: CASSLTSNQPQHF.